This T cell receptor (beta chain) was identified in a study of tumor-infiltrating lymphocytes in primary liver carcinoma. The study, taken as a whole, reports: Tumor-adjacent and tumor-blood pairs shared less of their repertoires than tumor region pairs shared.

Germline DNA was also extracted, and blood RNA was taken from unsorted whole blood. In germline, CDR1 is SGHTA, CDR2 FQGTGA. The CDR3 runs 15 residues. V shed 5 bases and J 5 bases; nucleotides not matched to a gene: 6. Making TCR beta cDNA involved approximately 0.5 ug total RNA and a constant-region primer. Three rounds of nested multiplex PCR with slightly modified ARM-PCR produced TCR beta libraries. PCR rounds one and two used TRBV1-TRBV30 forward primers with a C-beta reverse primer for 10 cycles each. A single record per CDR3 protein comes from TCRdb applying MiXCR to the multiplex PCR reads. The sample has about 330,000 distinct CDR3 sequences; 65% are singletons. In its sample, this clonotype was seen a few times. Its specificity is not known.

The source material was peripheral blood. This chain links TRBV7-3 with TRBJ2-1; 10 bases line up with TRBD2. The sequence derives from a man aged 35 to 55 with primary liver carcinoma and hepatitis B virus infection. The CDR3 bases are TGTGCCAGCAGCCCAGCGGGGGGGAGCAACAATGAGCAGTTCTTC. This gives the protein CASSPAGGSNNEQFF.